The 27 T cell receptor beta chains reported below all come from one sample, sequenced in a study of cytomegalovirus exposure and HLA in healthy donors. Both 60 Vbeta primers and 13 Jbeta primers went into the PCR. Only in-frame clones appear in the TCRdb table, and some are missing; sequencing was by immunoSEQ multiplex PCR. The repertoire holds some 78,000 clones, about 80% seen once, with about 30% in the top ten. Material: PBMCs. Every receptor here comes from a man aged 45-65 years in good health and CMV-seropositive.

The rearrangement uses TRBV10-3 and TRBJ2-3; a weak D match, TRBD2 (5 bases). V was clipped by 0 bases and J by 4 bases, with 5 bases between them. The germline V gene has CDR1 ENHRY and CDR2 SYGVKD. This CDR3 is 13 amino acids long. CDR3 DNA sequence: TGTGCCATCAGTGAGTCCGGGGCAGATACGCAGTATTTT. It codes for CAISESGADTQYF.

The V and J genes are TRBV4-2 and TRBJ1-3; D is uncertain. The germline V gene has CDR1 LGHNA and CDR2 YNFKEQ. Trimming stripped 4 bases from V and 4 bases from J, with 17 bases between. CDR3 length: 16 amino acids. In DNA form, the CDR3 reads TGTGCCAGCAGCCCCCACCCCAGGTCAGACGGAAACACCATATATTTT. Its protein is CASSPHPRSDGNTIYF.

The rearrangement uses TRBV6-1 and TRBJ2-3; D unresolved. This CDR3 comprises 11 residues. Germline CDR1 and CDR2: MNHNS and SASEGT. Trimming pared 6 bases from V and 4 bases from J, leaving 5 bases between. DNA for the CDR3: TGTGCCAGCAGCAGTCCAGATACGCAGTATTTT. This gives the protein CASSSPDTQYF.

V is TRBV30 and J is TRBJ1-2; possibly TRBD1 for D (6 bases). The CDR3 is made up of 10 amino acids. In germline, CDR1 is GTSNPN, CDR2 SVGIG (reference sequence). Trimming took 5 bases from V and 7 from J, leaving 8 bases between them. The CDR3 is CAWAGAGYTF. The CDR3 bases are TGTGCCTGGGCAGGGGCTGGCTACACCTTC.

The chain links TRBV6-6 to TRBJ1-3; D unclear. CDR3 length: 13 amino acids. V lost 0 bases to trimming and J lost 4 bases, with 4 bases between them. CDR1 and CDR2 from the germline V gene are MNHNY and SVGAGI (reference sequence). The CDR3 DNA is TGTGCCAGCAGTTACTCAGCGGGAAACACCATATATTTT. Amino acid sequence: CASSYSAGNTIYF.

V gene TRBV5-4 combines with J gene TRBJ2-7; 9 positions match TRBD1. Trimming took 5 bases from V and 5 from J; bases not matched to a gene: 5. Per germline, CDR1 SGHNT and CDR2 YYREEE (reference sequence). CDR3 size: 13 residues. Here the CDR3 DNA reads TGTGCCAGCAGACGGGGACAGGGCGACGAGCAGTACTTC. Protein product: CASRRGQGDEQYF.

Here the CDR3 reads CASSLVVDMGGLEAFF. For the CDR3, the DNA is TGTGCCAGCAGCTTAGTTGTGGACATGGGGGGTCTTGAAGCTTTCTTT. V usage is TRBV5-6 and J usage is TRBJ1-1, with a weak D call TRBD1 (5 bases). The CDR3 extends over 16 amino acids. Between the trimmed V and J ends, which lost 2 bases and 7 bases, there was a span of 21 bases. CDR1 and CDR2 (germline): SGHDT, YYEEEE.

The chain joins TRBV2 to TRBJ2-3, with 15 bases fitting TRBD2. The CDR3 has 15 residues. V lost 3 bases, J lost 8 bases, and 3 bases stayed unmatched. Germline V lookup: CDR1 SNHLY, CDR2 FYNNEI. The DNA of the CDR3 is TGTGCCAGCAGTGATTGGACTAGCGGGAGGGCTACGCAGTATTTT. It specifies CASSDWTSGRATQYF.

The rearrangement uses TRBV5-5 and TRBJ2-7; the D is unclear. The CDR3 is 13 amino acids. Trimming left V 4 bases short and J 5 bases short, with 13 bases between. Germline V gives CDR1 SGHKS, CDR2 YYEKEE (reference sequence). CDR3 sequence: CASSPRGEDEQYF. DNA of the CDR3: TGTGCCAGCAGCCCCAGAGGAGAAGACGAGCAGTACTTC.

Remarks on this clone: A junction end diverges from the germline sequence, so it may reflect a read error. The chain employs TRBV7-9 and TRBJ2-7, with 14 bases matching TRBD2. Germline V gives CDR1 SEHNR, CDR2 FQNEAQ (reference sequence). The CDR3 runs 16 residues. This chain's CDR3 is CSSSNTGTSGSYEQYF. CDR3 DNA: TGTTCCAGCAGCAATACCGGGACTAGCGGGAGCTACGAGCAGTACTTC. The complete variable domain, with remaining parts taken from reference TRBV7-9 and TRBJ2-7, reads DTGVSQNPRHKITKRGQNVTFRCDPISEHNRLYWYRQTLGQGPEFLTYFQNEAQLEKSRLLSDRFSAERPKGSFSTLEIQRTEQGDSAMYLCSSSNTGTSGSYEQYFGPGTRLTVT.

The CDR3 DNA sequence: TGTGCCAGTAGCGGACAGAACTATGGCTACACCTTC. Its protein is CASSGQNYGYTF. The V gene is TRBV19, the J gene TRBJ1-2; TRBD1 is a possible D gene (6 bases). V was cut by 6 bases and J by 2 bases, with 7 bases left in between. This CDR3 is 12 amino acids long. The germline CDR1 and CDR2 sequences are LNHDA and SQIVND (reference sequence).

The DNA of the CDR3 is TGTGCCTGGGGACTAGGGGTTGTTGAGCAGTACTTC. Amino acid sequence: CAWGLGVVEQYF. The chain couples TRBV30 to TRBJ2-7; TRBD2 matches 7 bases. Per the germline V gene, CDR1 is GTSNPN and CDR2 is SVGIG (reference sequence). The length of the CDR3 is 12 residues. The V gene end was trimmed by 5 bases and the J gene end by 7 bases; junction bases not matched to a gene: 8.

Concerning this clone: Other DNA sequences within the sample encode an identical CDR3. J is TRBJ2-7 and V is TRBV27; 7 nucleotides line up with TRBD1. The V gene end was trimmed by 2 bases and the J gene end by 3 bases; junction bases not matched to a gene: 1. The CDR3 totals 13 residues. Germline V gives CDR1 MNHEY, CDR2 SMNVEV (reference sequence). The CDR3 loop reads CASSLGDSYEQYF. DNA for the CDR3: TGTGCCAGCAGTTTAGGGGACAGCTACGAGCAGTACTTC.

The V and J genes are TRBV6-5 and TRBJ2-1, with TRBD2 matching over 7 bases. V dropped 2 bases and J dropped 1; count of bases not matched to a gene: 2. Germline values: CDR1 MNHEY, CDR2 SVGAGI. The CDR3 runs 15 residues. The CDR3 DNA follows: TGTGCCAGCAGTTACGTGGGAGGGTCCTACAATGAGCAGTTCTTC. Its protein product is CASSYVGGSYNEQFF.

J is TRBJ2-5 and V is TRBV7-9; 11 nucleotides align to TRBD2. The CDR3 length is 16 residues. Losses at the gene ends were 5 bases for V and 4 bases for J; bases not matched to a gene: 9. Germline loops: CDR1 SEHNR, CDR2 FQNEAQ (reference sequence). Here the CDR3 DNA reads TGTGCCAGCAGCCCGTTAGCGGGAGGGGCCCTAGAGACCCAGTACTTC. It yields the protein CASSPLAGGALETQYF.

This clone came up once. J is TRBJ2-7 and V is TRBV19; 11 positions match TRBD1. The CDR3 contains 15 residues. V lost 3 bases to trimming and J lost 6 bases; unmatched junction nucleotides: 7. CDR1 and CDR2 (germline): LNHDA, SQIVND (reference sequence). The CDR3 DNA reads as TGTGCCAGTAGTATGGACAGGGGGCGGACTGGCGAGCAGTACTTC. Encoded protein: CASSMDRGRTGEQYF.

This chain connects TRBV15 to TRBJ2-5, with 9 bases identical to TRBD1. V shed 2 bases, J shed 1 base, and the junction held 2 bases outside the gene matches. CDR3 size: 15 residues. Germline V gene sequence: CDR1 LNHNV, CDR2 YYDKDF (reference sequence). Written as DNA, the CDR3 is TGTGCCACCAGCAGAAACAGGGGGCTCCAAGAGACCCAGTACTTC. Translated, it gives CATSRNRGLQETQYF.

This clone has a handful of counts. The V call is TRBV9, the J call TRBJ2-3; D is perhaps TRBD2 (6 bases). The V gene lost 0 bases and the J gene lost 3 bases, with 14 bases spanning the gap. Germline V gene data show CDR1 as SGDLS and CDR2 as YYNGEE. This CDR3 region has 16 residues. The CDR3 DNA sequence: TGTGCCAGCAGCGTAGTCGTCGGGAGCCATACAGATACGCAGTATTTT. The encoded protein is CASSVVVGSHTDTQYF.

Comment on this clone: An end of the junction differs from the germline gene, which may be a read error. The chain couples TRBV6-5 to TRBJ2-4; D might be TRBD1 (6 bases). CDR3 size: 13 residues. Germline CDR1 reads MNHEY; CDR2 reads SVGAGI. Written as DNA, the CDR3 is TGTGCCAACGCACAGGGTACTAAAAACAGTCAGTACTTC. Translation gives CANAQGTKNSQYF.

V is TRBV6-1 and J is TRBJ1-5, with a tentative D call TRBD1 (6 bases). Trimming pared 6 bases from V and 0 bases from J, leaving 9 bases between. The length of the CDR3 is 14 residues. CDR1 is MNHNS and CDR2 is SASEGT in the germline V gene. For the CDR3, the DNA is TGTGCCAGCAGGGACAGCAATAGCAATCAGCCCCAGCATTTT. Protein sequence: CASRDSNSNQPQHF.

The CDR3 here is CASREGGGPPDTQYF. The CDR3, as DNA: TGTGCCAGCAGGGAGGGGGGAGGGCCCCCAGATACGCAGTATTTT. The rearrangement joins TRBV2 to TRBJ2-3, with a tentative D call TRBD2 (7 bases). The CDR3 is 15 amino acids. The V end was cut by 6 bases, the J end by 4 bases, with 17 bases between. Germline V lookup: CDR1 SNHLY, CDR2 FYNNEI.

The rearrangement joins TRBV2 to TRBJ2-4; maybe TRBD2 (6 bases). Trimming cost V 6 bases and J 9 bases, with 18 bases left between them. CDR1 is SNHLY and CDR2 is FYNNEI in the germline V gene. This CDR3 is 14 amino acids long. This chain's CDR3 is CASSPAGGWGIQYF. The CDR3 DNA reads TGTGCCAGCAGCCCAGCCGGGGGTTGGGGCATTCAGTACTTC.

This clone was detected once. CDR3 in amino acids: CASSVQVETDTQYF. The CDR3 DNA sequence: TGTGCCAGCAGTGTACAGGTCGAGACAGATACGCAGTATTTT. V gene TRBV6-1 combines with J gene TRBJ2-3; TRBD1 is a possible D gene (5 bases). This CDR3 region has 14 residues. The V end lost 4 bases, the J end lost 3 bases, and 11 bases lay between the germline ends. Germline CDR1 is MNHNS and CDR2 is SASEGT.

The chain has TRBV28 and TRBJ1-1; 7 nucleotides align to TRBD1. The CDR3 length is 14 residues. The trim removed 2 bases at V and 8 bases at J, leaving 8 bases unmatched. Per germline, CDR1 MDHEN and CDR2 SYDVKM. CDR3 nucleotide sequence: TGTGCCAGCAGTTTAACGGAGGGGGCCGGAGAAGCTTTCTTT. It specifies CASSLTEGAGEAFF.

This sequence joins TRBV19 and TRBJ1-3; 12 bases are shared with TRBD1. The germline CDR1 and CDR2 sequences are LNHDA and SQIVND (reference sequence). The V segment lost 3 bases and the J segment 6 bases; nucleotides outside the gene matches: 6. This CDR3 comprises 16 residues. The CDR3 here is CASSIGAGQGANTIYF. The CDR3 DNA reads as TGTGCCAGTAGTATTGGCGCGGGACAGGGGGCAAACACCATATATTTT.

V and J are TRBV9 and TRBJ2-1; 8 bases align to TRBD1. The length of the CDR3 is 15 residues. Germline CDR1 is SGDLS and CDR2 is YYNGEE. With 0 bases clipped from V and 6 bases from J, the junction kept 5 bases outside the gene matches. The CDR3 is CASSVEQGVGNEQFF. CDR3 nucleotides: TGTGCCAGCAGCGTAGAACAGGGGGTAGGCAATGAGCAGTTCTTC.

The chain has TRBV6-1 and TRBJ2-1; 12 nucleotides align to TRBD2. CDR1 is MNHNS, CDR2 SASEGT, per germline. The length of the CDR3 is 13 residues. V dropped 6 bases and J dropped 7; count of bases not matched to a gene: 1. The CDR3 nucleotides read TGTGCCAGCAGACTAGCGGGAGGTAATGAGCAGTTCTTC. This translates into CASRLAGGNEQFF.